This T cell receptor (beta chain) was sequenced in a study of shared clonotypes between healthy human individuals. The naive CD8 fraction comprised CD45RO-negative cells positively selected for CCR7 and excluded terminally differentiated effector memory CD45RA+ cells. TCRdb's table, derived via immunoSEQ multiplex PCR, lists solely in-frame clones and lacks some. The sample has under 600,000 clones, 95% to 98% seen once. This CDR3 is built from 17 residues. Germline-derived CDR1 and CDR2 are SGHVS and FNYEAQ. V lost 5 bases and J lost 0, with 17 bases in between. About this clone itself: Its specificity is not known.

Study observations and caveats: For naive CD4 cells, 4% to 6% of clonotypes were shared across a handful of donors.

Specimen: naive CD8+ T cells sorted from blood. The receptor was isolated from a man aged 30 to 39 in good health. J is TRBJ1-5 and V is TRBV7-6; tentative D call: TRBD1 (6 bases). CDR3 sequence (DNA): TGTGCCAGCAGCCCCGCCCGCGACAGGTATAGCAATCAGCCCCAGCATTTT. This sequence encodes CASSPARDRYSNQPQHF.